This T cell receptor (beta chain) was observed in a study of blood T cell repertoires in COVID-19. Study information: COVID-19 samples collected from the United States, Italy and Spain covered acute and convalescent phases. T cells, B-cell-depleted T cells, or PBMCs supplied cDNA or gDNA.

As originally analysed: From reference gene primer amplification, estimates of nucleated cell counts were derived. Assay: immunoSEQ multiplex PCR; the TCRdb copy retains only in-frame clones and omits some. V and J calls and clone size come straight from that table; D and trimming were deduced from the DNA. This sample yields some 130,000 clones, of which 84% are seen a single time; 1.4% belongs to the top ten. CDR3 length equals 10 residues. Germline V gene data show CDR1 as WSHSY and CDR2 as SAAADI. Trimming removed 4 bases from V and 6 bases from J, with 4 bases in between. The chain links TRBV10-2 to TRBJ2-7, with D unclear. The sequencing input was peripheral blood. This TCR was sampled from a man aged 55 to 70 with acute or convalescent COVID-19. The CDR3 nucleotides are TGCGCCAGCAGTGCGGGCGAGCAGTACTTC. Amino acids: CASSAGEQYF.